This is a list of T cell receptor beta chains from one sample in a study of cytomegalovirus exposure and HLA in healthy donors. Generated by immunoSEQ multiplex PCR, the TCRdb table keeps only in-frame clones and is missing some. The sample consists of tens of thousands of clones, about 90% of them appearing once. The material sequenced was PBMCs. The receptors shown here come from a young woman in good health and CMV-seronegative. The conserved cysteine and the conserved F or W are not part of the CDR3 here. D genes are given only for firm matches.

j_gene	d_gene	v_gene	CDR3aa
TRBJ2-1	NA	TRBV7-9	ASSLGETTAYNEQF
TRBJ2-3	NA	TRBV5-1	ASSFGDSTDTQY
TRBJ2-3	TRBD2	TRBV6-1	ATLNGGTDTQY
TRBJ2-7	TRBD2	TRBV2	ASRGTSGEQY
TRBJ1-4	TRBD1	TRBV6-1	ASSALGQVNEKLF
TRBJ1-3	NA	TRBV11-2	ASSLTGPSSGNTIY
TRBJ2-7	TRBD1	TRBV4-3	ASSQDRGQGYEQY
TRBJ1-2	TRBD1	TRBV10-3	AISDRQGTSYGYT
TRBJ1-5	NA	TRBV19	ASSPGYQPQH
TRBJ2-1	TRBD2	TRBV4-3	ASSPGTSGRAYNEQF
TRBJ2-1	NA	TRBV28	ASSRRQVTYNEQF
TRBJ2-2	TRBD2	TRBV5-1	ASSFPPIGTSGSYVSSTGELF
TRBJ2-1	TRBD2	TRBV11-1	ASSPLAGVGNEQF
TRBJ2-7	TRBD1	TRBV11-2	ASSRRRGTDSYEQY
TRBJ2-1	TRBD2	TRBV5-1	ASSLGLGLAGGGREQF
TRBJ2-1	NA	TRBV7-9	ASSPSHEQF
TRBJ1-3	NA	TRBV6-5	ASTSSGNTIY
TRBJ2-5	TRBD1	TRBV6-5	ASRLGQGKTQY
TRBJ1-1	NA	TRBV11-2	ASSPLEWRGTEAF